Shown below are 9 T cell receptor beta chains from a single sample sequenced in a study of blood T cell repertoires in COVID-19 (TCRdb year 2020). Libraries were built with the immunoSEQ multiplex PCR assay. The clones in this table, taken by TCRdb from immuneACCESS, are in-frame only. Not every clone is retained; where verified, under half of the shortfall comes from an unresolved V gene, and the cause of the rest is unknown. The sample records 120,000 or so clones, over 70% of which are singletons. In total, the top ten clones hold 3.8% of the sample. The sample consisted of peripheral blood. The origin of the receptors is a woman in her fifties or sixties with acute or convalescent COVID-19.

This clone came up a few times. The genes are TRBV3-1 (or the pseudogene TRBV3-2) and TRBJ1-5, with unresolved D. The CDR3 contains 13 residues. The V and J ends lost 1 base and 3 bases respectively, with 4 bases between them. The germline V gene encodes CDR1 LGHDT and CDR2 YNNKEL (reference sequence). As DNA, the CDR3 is TGTGCCAGCAGCCAAGGGGCCAATCAGCCCCAGCATTTT. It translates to CASSQGANQPQHF.

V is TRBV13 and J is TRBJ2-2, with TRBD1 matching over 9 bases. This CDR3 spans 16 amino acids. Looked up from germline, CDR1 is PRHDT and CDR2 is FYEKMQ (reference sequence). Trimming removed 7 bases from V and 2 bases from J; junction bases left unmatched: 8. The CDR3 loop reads CASTSWDRENTGELFF. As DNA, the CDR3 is TGTGCCAGCACCTCATGGGACAGGGAAAACACCGGGGAGCTGTTTTTT.

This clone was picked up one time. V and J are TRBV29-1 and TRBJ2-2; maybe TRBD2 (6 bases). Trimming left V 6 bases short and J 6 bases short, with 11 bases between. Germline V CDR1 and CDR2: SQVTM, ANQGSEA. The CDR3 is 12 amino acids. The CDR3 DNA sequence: TGCAGCGTATCCTCGGGGGCCGGGGAGCTGTTTTTT. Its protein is CSVSSGAGELFF.

The CDR3 DNA sequence: TGTGCCAGCAGCTTGGGACAGGGCAACACCGGGGAGCTGTTTTTT. This gives the protein CASSLGQGNTGELFF. The chain uses TRBV5-6 and TRBJ2-2, with 7 bases fitting TRBD1. CDR3 length: 15 amino acids. Germline V CDR1 and CDR2: SGHDT, YYEEEE. The trim removed 0 bases at V and 2 bases at J, leaving 1 base unmatched.

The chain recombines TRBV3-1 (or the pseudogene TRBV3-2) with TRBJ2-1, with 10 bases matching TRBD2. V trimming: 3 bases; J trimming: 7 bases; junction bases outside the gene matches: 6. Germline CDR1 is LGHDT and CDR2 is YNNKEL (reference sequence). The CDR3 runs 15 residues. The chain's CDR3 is CASSHIAGGANEQFF. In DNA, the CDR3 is TGTGCCAGCAGCCATATAGCGGGGGGAGCTAATGAGCAGTTCTTC.

This chain's CDR3 is CASSYSPGEVWELFF. CDR3 DNA sequence: TGCGCCAGCAGCTACTCCCCGGGGGAGGTCTGGGAGCTGTTTTTT. This chain uses TRBV5-1 with TRBJ2-2; possible D gene TRBD2, 6 bases. Germline loops: CDR1 SGHRS, CDR2 YFSETQ. V was clipped by 3 bases and J by 9 bases, with 18 bases between them. There are 15 residues in the CDR3.

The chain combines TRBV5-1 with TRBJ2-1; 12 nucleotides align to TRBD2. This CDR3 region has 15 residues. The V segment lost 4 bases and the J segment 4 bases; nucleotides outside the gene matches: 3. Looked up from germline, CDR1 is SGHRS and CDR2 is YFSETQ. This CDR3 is CASSALAGGYNEQFF. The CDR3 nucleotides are TGCGCCAGCAGCGCTCTAGCGGGAGGGTACAATGAGCAGTTCTTC.

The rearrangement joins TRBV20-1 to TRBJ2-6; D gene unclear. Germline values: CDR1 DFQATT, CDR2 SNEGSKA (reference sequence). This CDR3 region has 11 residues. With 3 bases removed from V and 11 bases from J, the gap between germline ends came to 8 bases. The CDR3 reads CSASRFDVLTF. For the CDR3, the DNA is TGCAGTGCTAGTCGGTTCGACGTCCTGACTTTC.

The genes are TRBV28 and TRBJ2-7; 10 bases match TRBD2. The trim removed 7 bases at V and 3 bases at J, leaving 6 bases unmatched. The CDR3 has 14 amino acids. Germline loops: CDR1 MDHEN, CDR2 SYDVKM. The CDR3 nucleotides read TGTGCCAGCACCCTCGGGACTAGCGACTACGAGCAGTACTTC. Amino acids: CASTLGTSDYEQYF.